This T cell receptor beta chain was documented in a study of post-analysis software for immune sequencing data. cDNA libraries of TCR beta carried unique molecular identifiers. Input populations of about 0.85 to 11 million T cells gave rise to around 500,000 cDNA molecules. MiXCR was run by TCRdb on the PCR reads, yielding one entry per CDR3 protein. The table shows about 400,000 distinct CDR3 sequences, with approximately 38% occurring only once. There are a few counts of this clonotype. Its matching antigen is unknown. V shed 0 bases and J 5 bases; nucleotides not matched to a gene: 9. Germline V gene data show CDR1 as SGHKS and CDR2 as YYEKEE (reference sequence). The CDR3 totals 17 residues. Findings and caveats of the study: There were five TRBV segments more frequent in patients than controls, and TRBV5-6, TRBV5-1 and TRBV20-1 were among them.

V gene TRBV5-5 combines with J gene TRBJ2-1; TRBD2 aligns across 9 bases. The sample was blood. The clonotype originates from a girl aged 5 to 17 with multiple sclerosis. DNA of the CDR3: TGTGCCAGCAGCTTGGCGGCTCTAGCGGGGCTAAACAATGAGCAGTTCTTC. Residues: CASSLAALAGLNNEQFF.